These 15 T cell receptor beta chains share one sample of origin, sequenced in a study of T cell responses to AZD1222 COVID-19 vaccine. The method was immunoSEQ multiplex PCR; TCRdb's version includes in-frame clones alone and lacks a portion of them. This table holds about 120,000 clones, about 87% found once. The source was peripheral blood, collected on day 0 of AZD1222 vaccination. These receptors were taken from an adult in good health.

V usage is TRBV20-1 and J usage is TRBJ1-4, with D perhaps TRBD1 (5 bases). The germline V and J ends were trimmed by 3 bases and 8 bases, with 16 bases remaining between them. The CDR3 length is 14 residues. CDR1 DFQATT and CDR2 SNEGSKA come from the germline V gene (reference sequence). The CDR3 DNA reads TGCAGTGCTAGTAACCGGGACGGAGGGGAAAAACTGTTTTTT. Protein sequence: CSASNRDGGEKLFF.

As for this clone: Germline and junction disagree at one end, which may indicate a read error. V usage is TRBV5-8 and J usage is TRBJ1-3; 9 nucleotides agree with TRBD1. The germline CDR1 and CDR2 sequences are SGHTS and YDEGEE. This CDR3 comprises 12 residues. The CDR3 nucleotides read TGTGCCAGCTCACCACGGCGGGACAGGGCGGATTTT. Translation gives CASSPRRDRADF.

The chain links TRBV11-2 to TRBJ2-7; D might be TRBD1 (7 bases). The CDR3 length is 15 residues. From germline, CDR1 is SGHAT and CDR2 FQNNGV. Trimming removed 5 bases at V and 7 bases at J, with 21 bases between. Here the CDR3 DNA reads TGTGCCAGCAGCCCCGTGGTGCGACAGGGAGGAGAGCAGTACTTC. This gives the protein CASSPVVRQGGEQYF.

The CDR3 spells CASSLGDSGEQFF. The CDR3 DNA reads as TGTGCCAGCAGCTTAGGGGACTCCGGTGAGCAGTTCTTC. The chain joins TRBV11-2 to TRBJ2-1; possibly TRBD2 for D (6 bases). Germline CDR1 SGHAT, CDR2 FQNNGV. V was pared by 1 base and J by 9 bases, with 10 bases between. The CDR3 loop spans 13 amino acids.

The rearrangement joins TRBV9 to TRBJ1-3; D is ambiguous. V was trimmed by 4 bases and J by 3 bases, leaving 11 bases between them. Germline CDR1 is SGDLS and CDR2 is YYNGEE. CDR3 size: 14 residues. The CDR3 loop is CASSPRTNGNTIYF. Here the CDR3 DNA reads TGTGCCAGCAGCCCCCGAACCAATGGAAACACCATATATTTT.

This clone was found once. For the CDR3, the DNA is TGTGCTAGTGGTTTGGCACGACAGGACACTGAAGCTTTCTTT. It encodes CASGLARQDTEAFF. The chain recombines TRBV12-5 with TRBJ1-1; a possible D gene is TRBD1 (6 bases). There are 14 residues in the CDR3. Germline CDR1 LGHNT, CDR2 FRNRAP. With 1 base removed from V and 3 bases from J, the gap between germline ends came to 9 bases.

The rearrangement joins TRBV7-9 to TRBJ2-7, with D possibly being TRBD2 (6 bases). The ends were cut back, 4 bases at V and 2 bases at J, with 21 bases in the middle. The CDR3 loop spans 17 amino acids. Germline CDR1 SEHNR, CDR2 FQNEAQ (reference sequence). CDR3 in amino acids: CASSSTRSGTVAYEQYF. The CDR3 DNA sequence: TGTGCCAGCAGCTCCACGAGGTCCGGGACTGTCGCCTACGAGCAGTACTTC.

CDR3 DNA: TGTGCCAGCAGCATACTAGCGGGGGTGAATGAGCAGTTCTTC. Its protein is CASSILAGVNEQFF. The chain uses TRBV6-2 or TRBV6-3 and TRBJ2-1; TRBD2 matches 11 bases. The CDR3 runs 14 residues. Germline V gene lookup returns CDR1 MNHEY and CDR2 SVGEGT. V shed 6 bases and J 7 bases; nucleotides not matched to a gene: 5.

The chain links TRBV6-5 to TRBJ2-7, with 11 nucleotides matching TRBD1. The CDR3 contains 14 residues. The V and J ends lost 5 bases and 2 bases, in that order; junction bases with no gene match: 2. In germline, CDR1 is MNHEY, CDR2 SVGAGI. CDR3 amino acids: CASSRDRGTYEQYF. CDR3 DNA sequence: TGTGCCAGCAGTAGGGACAGGGGGACCTACGAGCAGTACTTC.

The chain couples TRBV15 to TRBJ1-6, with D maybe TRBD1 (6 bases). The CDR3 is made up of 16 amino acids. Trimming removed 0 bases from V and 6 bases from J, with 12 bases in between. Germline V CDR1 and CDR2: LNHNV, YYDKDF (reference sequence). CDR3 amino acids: CATSRDRGHLNSPLHF. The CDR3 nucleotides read TGTGCCACCAGCAGAGATCGGGGACATCTTAATTCACCCCTCCACTTT.

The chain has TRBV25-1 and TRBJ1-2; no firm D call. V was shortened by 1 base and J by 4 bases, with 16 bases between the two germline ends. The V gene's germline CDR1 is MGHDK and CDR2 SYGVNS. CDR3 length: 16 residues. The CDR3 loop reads CASSESGGWARYGYTF. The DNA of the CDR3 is TGTGCCAGCAGTGAATCTGGCGGGTGGGCACGCTATGGCTACACCTTC.

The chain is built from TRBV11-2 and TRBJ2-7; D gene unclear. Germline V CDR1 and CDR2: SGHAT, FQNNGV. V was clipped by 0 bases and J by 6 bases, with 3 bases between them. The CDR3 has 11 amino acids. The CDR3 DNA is TGTGCCAGCAGCTTAGAACGCGAGCAGTACTTC. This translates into CASSLEREQYF.

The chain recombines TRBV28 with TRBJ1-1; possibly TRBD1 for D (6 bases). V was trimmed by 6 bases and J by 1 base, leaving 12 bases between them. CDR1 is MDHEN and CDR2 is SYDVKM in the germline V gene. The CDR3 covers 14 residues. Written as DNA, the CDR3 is TGTGCCAGCAGCCAAGGGGGAGGGAACACTGAAGCTTTCTTT. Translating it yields CASSQGGGNTEAFF.

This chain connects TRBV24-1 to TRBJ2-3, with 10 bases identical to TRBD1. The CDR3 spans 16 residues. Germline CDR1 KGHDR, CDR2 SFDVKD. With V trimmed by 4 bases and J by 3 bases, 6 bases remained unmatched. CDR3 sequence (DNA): TGTGCCACCAGTGAACCCGGACAGGGGGGAACAGATACGCAGTATTTT. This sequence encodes CATSEPGQGGTDTQYF.

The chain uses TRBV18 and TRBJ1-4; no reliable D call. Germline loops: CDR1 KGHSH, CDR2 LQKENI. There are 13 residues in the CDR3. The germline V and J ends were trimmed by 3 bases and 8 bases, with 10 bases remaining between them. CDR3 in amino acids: CASSPEGIEKLFF. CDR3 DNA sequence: TGTGCCAGCTCACCGGAAGGCATCGAAAAACTGTTTTTT.